This T cell receptor beta chain was obtained from a study of cytomegalovirus exposure and HLA in healthy donors. The study's findings and limits: As confirmed in vitro, three CMV-associated chains were specific for CMV antigens. Within the 100 to 150 validation repertoires, first-cohort TCR clusters tended to co-occur, according to a later analysis. The majority of TCR sequences were rare, yet some public TCRs appeared in many donors.

The CDR3 is 11 amino acids. The ends were cut back, 7 bases at V and 4 bases at J, with 7 bases in the middle. Germline values: CDR1 MDHEN, CDR2 SYDVKM. Clones were read by immunoSEQ multiplex PCR, and TCRdb kept only the in-frame ones, dropping some. The sample contains roughly 270,000 clones, roughly 90% of which appear only once. As for this clone: What it binds is unknown.

Sequencing was performed on PBMCs. This clonotype originated in a woman aged 18-29 years in good health and CMV-seronegative. The chain is built from TRBV28 and TRBJ1-1; no clear D. The CDR3 region has the DNA TGTGCCAGCAACCCGGGCACTGAAGCTTTCTTT. As protein: CASNPGTEAFF.